These T cell receptor beta chains were read from a single sample in a study of T cell repertoires in cytomegalovirus infection. TCRdb reanalysed the reads using MiXCR and keeps one entry per CDR3 protein. The sample records about 770,000 distinct CDR3 sequences, roughly 28% being singletons. These TCRs are of unknown antigen specificity. The material was cultured CD8+ T cells from PBMCs, obtained from culture after CMV antigen stimulation. The receptors were gathered from a human donor in good health (CMV status not recorded). Some clones in this sample may be carry-over from other donors' samples. The CDR3 runs from the conserved cysteine through the conserved F or W. The D gene is left open where the match is weak. The size of a clone is reported for some rows only, either as once, few or many, or as a class for expanded clones.

cdr3_aa,cdr3_nt,v_call,d_call,clone_size,j_call
CASSSTGGSKTQYF,TGTGCCAGCAGCTCAACAGGGGGCTCGAAGACCCAGTACTTC,TRBV7-6,TRBD1,few,TRBJ2-5
CASSYSNGRNTIYF,TGTGCCAGCAGTTACTCGAACGGGAGAAACACCATATATTTT,TRBV6-5,NA,NA,TRBJ1-3
CASSFERPVNTEAFF,TGTGCCAGTAGTTTCGAAAGGCCGGTGAACACTGAAGCTTTCTTT,TRBV19,NA,NA,TRBJ1-1
CASSHLVGAGGTDTQYF,TGCGCCAGCAGCCATTTGGTAGGGGCGGGGGGCACAGATACGCAGTATTTT,TRBV4-3,TRBD2,NA,TRBJ2-3
CASSLDTYEQYF,TGTGCCAGCAGCTTAGATACCTACGAGCAGTACTTC,TRBV7-9,NA,many,TRBJ2-7
CASSPTSERGDGETRYF,TGTGCCAGCAGCCCCACCTCTGAGCGGGGGGATGGAGAGACCCGGTACTTC,TRBV7-6,TRBD2,NA,TRBJ2-5
CASSSGTQSQETQYF,TGTGCCAGCAGCTCCGGGACTCAATCCCAAGAGACCCAGTACTTC,TRBV7-9,NA,NA,TRBJ2-5
CATSRGQGLSQPQHF,TGTGCCACCAGCAGAGGTCAGGGATTAAGCCAGCCCCAGCATTTT,TRBV15,NA,NA,TRBJ1-5
CASSREEGTGNSPLHF,TGCGCCAGCAGCCGGGAGGAAGGGACAGGCAATTCACCCCTCCACTTT,TRBV4-1,TRBD1,few,TRBJ1-6
CASSPGQLDEKLFF,TGTGCCAGCAGTCCGGGACAACTAGATGAAAAACTGTTTTTT,TRBV7-9,NA,many,TRBJ1-4
CASSLGGFYLNTEAFF,TGTGCCAGCAGCCTCGGGGGCTTCTATTTGAACACTGAAGCTTTCTTT,TRBV6-2/TRBV6-3,NA,NA,TRBJ1-1